What follows are 12 T cell receptor beta chains derived from one specimen sequenced in a study of T cell changes during pregnancy in multiple sclerosis. TCRdb keeps only in-frame clones here, not all; method: immunoSEQ multiplex PCR. Of some 80,000 clones listed, over 85% are singletons. The specimen comprised peripheral blood, sampled in the first trimester of pregnancy. Every receptor here comes from a female donor with multiple sclerosis, enrolled in a pregnancy study.

The chain joins TRBV6-6 to TRBJ1-5, with TRBD1 matching over 9 bases. CDR1 is MNHNY, CDR2 SVGAGI, per germline (reference sequence). The CDR3 runs 14 residues. Trimming cost V 6 bases and J 4 bases; bases outside gene matches: 4. This chain's CDR3 is CASRDRGGNQPQHF. Written as DNA, the CDR3 is TGTGCCAGCAGGGACAGGGGAGGAAATCAGCCCCAGCATTTT.

The chain uses TRBV27 and TRBJ1-3; the match to TRBD1 covers 8 bases. CDR3 length equals 15 residues. Germline V gives CDR1 MNHEY, CDR2 SMNVEV (reference sequence). Losses at the gene ends were 2 bases for V and 1 base for J; bases not matched to a gene: 1. CDR3 in DNA: TGTGCCAGCAGTTTAAACAGGGGGTCTGGAAACACCATATATTTT. Its protein is CASSLNRGSGNTIYF.

The chain recombines TRBV19 with TRBJ2-5; D might be TRBD2 (5 bases). CDR3 length equals 13 residues. V was shortened by 4 bases and J by 4 bases, with 10 bases between the two germline ends. Germline values: CDR1 LNHDA, CDR2 SQIVND (reference sequence). The CDR3 sequence is CASSTGFRETQYF. The CDR3 DNA is TGTGCCAGTAGTACGGGGTTTCGAGAGACCCAGTACTTC.

V gene TRBV14 combines with J gene TRBJ2-1, with D possibly being TRBD2 (7 bases). This CDR3 is 19 amino acids long. CDR1 SGHDN and CDR2 FVKESK come from the germline V gene. Trimming stripped 1 base from V and 7 bases from J, with 26 bases between. The CDR3 reads CASSQALKSRGGRNNEQFF. The DNA of the CDR3 is TGTGCCAGCAGCCAAGCTCTGAAGTCTAGGGGGGGCAGAAATAATGAGCAGTTCTTC.

This clone was recorded once. V usage is TRBV30 and J usage is TRBJ2-1, with 8 bases that match TRBD2. Trimming cost V 3 bases and J 6 bases; bases outside gene matches: 13. CDR1 GTSNPN and CDR2 SVGIG come from the germline V gene (reference sequence). The CDR3 is 16 residues long. The CDR3 loop reads CAWSPRSGRPPNEQFF. The DNA for the CDR3 is TGTGCCTGGAGCCCCCGGAGCGGGAGACCCCCCAATGAGCAGTTCTTC. Full variable domain (rest looked up from reference TRBV30 and TRBJ2-1): SQTIHQWPATLVQPVGSPLSLECTVEGTSNPNLYWYRQAAGRGLQLLFYSVGIGQISSEVPQNLSASRPQDRQFILSSKKLLLSDSGFYLCAWSPRSGRPPNEQFFGPGTRLTVL.

The gene calls are TRBV2 and TRBJ1-1, with 8 nucleotides matching TRBD1. This CDR3 comprises 13 residues. Germline V gene data show CDR1 as SNHLY and CDR2 as FYNNEI. J lost 11 bases, V lost 4 bases, and 9 bases had no gene match. The DNA for the CDR3 is TGTGCCAGCAGTGGAGAGACAGGGGCACAGGCTTTCTTT. Residues: CASSGETGAQAFF.

The chain is built from TRBV27 and TRBJ2-7; D unclear. The CDR3 is 13 amino acids. Germline CDR1 reads MNHEY; CDR2 reads SMNVEV (reference sequence). Trimming took off 6 bases at V and 0 bases at J, with 9 bases between the two ends. The CDR3 reads CASRGRNSYEQYF. The DNA for the CDR3 is TGTGCCAGCAGGGGCAGGAACTCCTACGAGCAGTACTTC.

The chain recombines TRBV30 with TRBJ2-2; the match to TRBD2 covers 13 bases. The CDR3 is 15 amino acids. The germline CDR1 and CDR2 sequences are GTSNPN and SVGIG (reference sequence). The V and J ends lost 5 bases and 5 bases, in that order; junction bases with no gene match: 5. CDR3 amino acids: CAWGTSGMGTGELFF. The CDR3 DNA reads as TGTGCCTGGGGGACTAGCGGGATGGGAACCGGGGAGCTGTTTTTT.

Only one count was recorded for this clone. The chain combines TRBV7-9 with TRBJ2-7, with D maybe TRBD1 (5 bases). Germline-derived CDR1 and CDR2 are SEHNR and FQNEAQ (reference sequence). V shed 2 bases and J shed 5 bases, with 19 bases lying between them. The CDR3 is made up of 16 amino acids. CDR3 in amino acids: CASSLSPLAGINEQYF. CDR3 sequence (DNA): TGTGCCAGCAGCTTAAGCCCTCTGGCAGGGATCAACGAGCAGTACTTC.

The count of this clone is one. The chain uses TRBV19 and TRBJ2-1; 15 positions match TRBD2. CDR3 size: 16 residues. The germline gives CDR1 LNHDA, CDR2 SQIVND (reference sequence). With V trimmed by 5 bases and J by 7 bases, 6 bases remained unmatched. The CDR3 is CASSRSGLAGGNEQFF. The CDR3 DNA is TGTGCCAGTAGTCGGTCGGGACTAGCGGGGGGAAATGAGCAGTTCTTC.

This clone is a singleton in its sample. This rearrangement joins TRBV19 to TRBJ2-3; 14 positions match TRBD2. The CDR3 extends over 13 amino acids. From germline, CDR1 is LNHDA and CDR2 SQIVND (reference sequence). Losses at the gene ends were 10 bases for V and 4 bases for J; bases not matched to a gene: 1. Here the CDR3 reads CATGLAGADTQYF. The CDR3 DNA follows: TGTGCCACGGGACTAGCGGGAGCAGATACGCAGTATTTT.

This clone occurred once. The CDR3 DNA follows: TGTGCCAGCAGCCCCGACAGGGGGCGAACTGAAGCTTTCTTT. This gives the protein CASSPDRGRTEAFF. The J gene is TRBJ1-1, the V gene TRBV7-8; TRBD1 matches at 10 bases. The CDR3 is 14 amino acids. The junction had 5 bases not matched to a gene; V was cut back by 5 bases and J by 5 bases. The germline V gene has CDR1 SGHVS and CDR2 FQNEAQ.